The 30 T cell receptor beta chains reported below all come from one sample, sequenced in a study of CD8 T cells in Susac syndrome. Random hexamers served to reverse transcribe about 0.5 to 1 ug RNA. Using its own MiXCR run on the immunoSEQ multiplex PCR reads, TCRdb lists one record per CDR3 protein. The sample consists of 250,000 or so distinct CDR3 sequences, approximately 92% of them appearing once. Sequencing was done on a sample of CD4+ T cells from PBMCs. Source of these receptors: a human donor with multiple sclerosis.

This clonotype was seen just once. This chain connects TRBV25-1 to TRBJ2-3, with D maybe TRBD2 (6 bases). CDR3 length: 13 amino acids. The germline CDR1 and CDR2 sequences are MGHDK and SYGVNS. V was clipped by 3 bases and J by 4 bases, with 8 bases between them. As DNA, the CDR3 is TGTGCCAGCAGTGAGTGGGGGGCAGATACGCAGTATTTT. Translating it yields CASSEWGADTQYF.

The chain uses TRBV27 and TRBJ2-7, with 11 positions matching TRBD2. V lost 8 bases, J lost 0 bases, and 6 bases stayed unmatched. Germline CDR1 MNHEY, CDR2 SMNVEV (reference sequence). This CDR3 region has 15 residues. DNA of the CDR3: TGTGCCAGCCCCCCTCTAGCGGGAGGCTCCTACGAGCAGTACGTC. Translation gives CASPPLAGGSYEQYV.

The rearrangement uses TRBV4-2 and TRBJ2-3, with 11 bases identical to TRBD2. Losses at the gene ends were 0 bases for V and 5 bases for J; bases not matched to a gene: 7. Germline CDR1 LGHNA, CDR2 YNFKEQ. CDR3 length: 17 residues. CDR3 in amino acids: CASSQEDSGRGGDTQYF. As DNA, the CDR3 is TGTGCCAGCAGCCAAGAGGATAGCGGGAGGGGGGGAGATACGCAGTATTTT.

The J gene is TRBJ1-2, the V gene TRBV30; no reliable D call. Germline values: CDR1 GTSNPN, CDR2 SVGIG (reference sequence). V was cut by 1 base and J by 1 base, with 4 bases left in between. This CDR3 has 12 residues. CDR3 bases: TGTGCCTGGAGTGACTATAACTATGGCTACACCTTC. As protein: CAWSDYNYGYTF.

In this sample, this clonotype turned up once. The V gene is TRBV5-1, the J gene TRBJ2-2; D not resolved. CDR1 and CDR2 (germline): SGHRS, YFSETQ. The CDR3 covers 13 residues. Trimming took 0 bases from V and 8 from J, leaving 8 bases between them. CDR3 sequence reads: CASSLAAEGELFF. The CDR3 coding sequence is TGCGCCAGCAGCTTGGCTGCGGAGGGGGAGCTGTTTTTT.

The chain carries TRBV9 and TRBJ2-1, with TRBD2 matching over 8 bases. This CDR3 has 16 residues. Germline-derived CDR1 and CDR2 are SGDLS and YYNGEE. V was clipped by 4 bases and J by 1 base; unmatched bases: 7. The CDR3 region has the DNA TGTGCCAGCAGCCCCAGCGGGGGCTTGTCCTACAATGAGCAGTTCTTC. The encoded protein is CASSPSGGLSYNEQFF.

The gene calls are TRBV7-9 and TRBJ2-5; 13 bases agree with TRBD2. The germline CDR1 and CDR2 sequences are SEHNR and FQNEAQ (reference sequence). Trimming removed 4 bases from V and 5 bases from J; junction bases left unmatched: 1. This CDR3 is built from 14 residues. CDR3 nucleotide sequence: TGTGCCAGCAGCTCACTAGCGGGAGGGGAGACCCAGTACTTC. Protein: CASSSLAGGETQYF.

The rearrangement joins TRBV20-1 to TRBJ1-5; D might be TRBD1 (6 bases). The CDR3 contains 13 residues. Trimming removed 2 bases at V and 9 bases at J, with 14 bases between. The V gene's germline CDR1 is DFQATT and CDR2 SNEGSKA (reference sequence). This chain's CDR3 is CSARRQEPLPQHF. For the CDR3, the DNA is TGCAGTGCTAGAAGACAGGAGCCGCTGCCCCAGCATTTT.

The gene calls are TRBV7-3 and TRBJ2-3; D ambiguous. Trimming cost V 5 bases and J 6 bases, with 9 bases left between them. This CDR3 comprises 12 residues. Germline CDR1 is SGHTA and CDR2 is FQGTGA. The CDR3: CASSPNLDTQYF. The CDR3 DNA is TGTGCCAGCAGCCCCAACTTGGATACGCAGTATTTT. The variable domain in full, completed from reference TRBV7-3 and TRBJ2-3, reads GAGVSQTPSNKVTEKGKYVELRCDPISGHTALYWYRQSLGQGPEFLIYFQGTGAADDSGLPNDRFFAVRPEGSVSTLKIQRTERGDSAVYLCASSPNLDTQYFGPGTRLTVL.

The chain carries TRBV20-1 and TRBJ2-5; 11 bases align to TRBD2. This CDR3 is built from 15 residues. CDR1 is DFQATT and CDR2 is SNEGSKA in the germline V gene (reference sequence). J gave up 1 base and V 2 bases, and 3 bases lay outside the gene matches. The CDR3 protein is CSARSTSGTQETQYF. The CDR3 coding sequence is TGCAGTGCTAGATCGACTAGCGGGACCCAAGAGACCCAGTACTTC.

The CDR3 sequence is CASPWWESSETQYF. DNA of the CDR3: TGTGCCAGCCCGTGGTGGGAGTCGTCAGAGACCCAGTACTTC. The rearrangement uses TRBV2 and TRBJ2-5; D might be TRBD2 (5 bases). The CDR3 consists of 14 residues. The germline V gene has CDR1 SNHLY and CDR2 FYNNEI. V was cut by 8 bases and J by 4 bases, with 17 bases left in between.

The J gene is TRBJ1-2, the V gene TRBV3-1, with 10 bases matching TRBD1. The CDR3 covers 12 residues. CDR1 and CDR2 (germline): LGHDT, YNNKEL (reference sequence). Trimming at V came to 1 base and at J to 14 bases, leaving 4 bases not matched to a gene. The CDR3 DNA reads TGTGCCAGCAGCCAAGGACCGGGACAGGGGACCTTC. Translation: CASSQGPGQGTF.

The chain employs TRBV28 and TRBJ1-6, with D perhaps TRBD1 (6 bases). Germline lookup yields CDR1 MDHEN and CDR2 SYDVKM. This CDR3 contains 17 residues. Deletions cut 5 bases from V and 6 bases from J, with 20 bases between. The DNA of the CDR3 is TGTGCCAGCAGTGTGACAGGAGGTCTACTATCTAATTCACCCCTCCACTTT. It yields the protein CASSVTGGLLSNSPLHF.

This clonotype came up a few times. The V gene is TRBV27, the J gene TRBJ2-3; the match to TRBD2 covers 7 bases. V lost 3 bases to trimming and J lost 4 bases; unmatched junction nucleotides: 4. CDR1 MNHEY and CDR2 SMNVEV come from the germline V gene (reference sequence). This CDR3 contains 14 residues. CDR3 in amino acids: CASSLGLAADTQYF. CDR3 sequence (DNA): TGTGCCAGCAGTTTGGGGCTAGCGGCAGATACGCAGTATTTT.

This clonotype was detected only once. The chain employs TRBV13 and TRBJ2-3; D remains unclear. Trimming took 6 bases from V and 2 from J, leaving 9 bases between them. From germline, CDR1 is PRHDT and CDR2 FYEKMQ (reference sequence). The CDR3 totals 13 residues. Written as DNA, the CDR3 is TGTGCCAGCAGAGGATGGGCCACAGATACGCAGTATTTT. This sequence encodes CASRGWATDTQYF.

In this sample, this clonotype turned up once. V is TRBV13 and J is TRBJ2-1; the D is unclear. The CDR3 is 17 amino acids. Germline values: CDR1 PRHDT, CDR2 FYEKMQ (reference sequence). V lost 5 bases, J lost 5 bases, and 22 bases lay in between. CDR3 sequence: CASSPRRLGIVNNEQFF. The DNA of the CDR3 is TGTGCCAGCAGCCCCCGCCGCTTAGGAATAGTTAACAATGAGCAGTTCTTC.

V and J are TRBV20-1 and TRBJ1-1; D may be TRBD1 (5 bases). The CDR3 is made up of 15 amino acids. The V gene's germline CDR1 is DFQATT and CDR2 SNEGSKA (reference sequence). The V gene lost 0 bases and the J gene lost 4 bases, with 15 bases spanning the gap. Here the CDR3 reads CSARDPDRGGTEAFF. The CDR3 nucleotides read TGCAGTGCTAGAGACCCAGACCGGGGGGGCACTGAAGCTTTCTTT.

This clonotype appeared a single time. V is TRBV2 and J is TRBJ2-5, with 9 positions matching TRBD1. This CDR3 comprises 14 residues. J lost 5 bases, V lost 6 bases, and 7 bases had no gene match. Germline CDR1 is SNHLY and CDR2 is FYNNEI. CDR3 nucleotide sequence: TGTGCCAGCAGCCGGGACAGGGCCCGGGAGACCCAGTACTTC. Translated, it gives CASSRDRARETQYF. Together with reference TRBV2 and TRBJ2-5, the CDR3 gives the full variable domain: EPEVTQTPSHQVTQMGQEVILRCVPISNHLYFYWYRQILGQKVEFLVSFYNNEISEKSEIFDDQFSVERPDGSNFTLKIRSTKLEDSAMYFCASSRDRARETQYFGPGTRLLVL.

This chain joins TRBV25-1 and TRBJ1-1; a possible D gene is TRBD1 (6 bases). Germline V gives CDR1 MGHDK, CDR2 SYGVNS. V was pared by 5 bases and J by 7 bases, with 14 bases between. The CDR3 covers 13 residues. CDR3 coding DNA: TGTGCCAGCAGTACCCCGGGACAAGTTGAAGCTTTCTTT. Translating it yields CASSTPGQVEAFF.

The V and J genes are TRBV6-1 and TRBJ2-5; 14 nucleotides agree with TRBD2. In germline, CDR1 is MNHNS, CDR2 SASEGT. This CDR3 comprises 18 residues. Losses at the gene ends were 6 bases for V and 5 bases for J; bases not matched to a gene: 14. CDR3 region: CASSAGLAGGRRPETQYF. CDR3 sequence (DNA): TGTGCCAGCAGCGCAGGACTAGCGGGAGGTCGCCGCCCGGAGACCCAGTACTTC.

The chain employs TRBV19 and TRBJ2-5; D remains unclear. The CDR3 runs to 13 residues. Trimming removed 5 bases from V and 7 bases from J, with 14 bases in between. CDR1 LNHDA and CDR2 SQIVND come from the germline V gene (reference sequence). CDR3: CASSSDPQRTQYF. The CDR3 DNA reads TGTGCCAGTAGTTCCGACCCCCAGAGGACCCAGTACTTC.

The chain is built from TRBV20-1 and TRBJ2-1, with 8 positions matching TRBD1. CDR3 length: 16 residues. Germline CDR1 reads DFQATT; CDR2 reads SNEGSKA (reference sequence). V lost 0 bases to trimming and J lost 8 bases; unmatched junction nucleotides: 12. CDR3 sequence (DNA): TGCAGTGCTAGAGATCTCAGGCAGGGGGCGAGTCATGAGCAGTTCTTC. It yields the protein CSARDLRQGASHEQFF.

CDR3 sequence: CASSQPWGGSSGNTIYF. Here the CDR3 DNA reads TGTGCCAGCAGCCAACCCTGGGGTGGGAGCTCTGGAAACACCATATATTTT. The chain links TRBV5-6 to TRBJ1-3, with D unresolved. V was clipped by 4 bases and J by 0 bases, with 17 bases between them. This CDR3 contains 17 residues. CDR1 SGHDT and CDR2 YYEEEE come from the germline V gene.

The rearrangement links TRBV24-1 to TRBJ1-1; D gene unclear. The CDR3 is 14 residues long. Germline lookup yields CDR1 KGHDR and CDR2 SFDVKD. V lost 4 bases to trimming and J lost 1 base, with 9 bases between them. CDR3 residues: CATSDTDPNTEAFF. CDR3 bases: TGTGCCACCAGTGACACTGACCCGAACACTGAAGCTTTCTTT.

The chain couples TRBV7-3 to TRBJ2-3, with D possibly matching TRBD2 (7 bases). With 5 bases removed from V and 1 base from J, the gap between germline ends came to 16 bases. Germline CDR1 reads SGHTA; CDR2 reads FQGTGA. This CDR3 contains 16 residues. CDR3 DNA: TGTGCCAGCAGCCCAAGGGGGGGGACCGGCACAGATACGCAGTATTTT. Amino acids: CASSPRGGTGTDTQYF. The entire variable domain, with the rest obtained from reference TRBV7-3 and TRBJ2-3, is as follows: GAGVSQTPSNKVTEKGKYVELRCDPISGHTALYWYRQSLGQGPEFLIYFQGTGAADDSGLPNDRFFAVRPEGSVSTLKIQRTERGDSAVYLCASSPRGGTGTDTQYFGPGTRLTVL.

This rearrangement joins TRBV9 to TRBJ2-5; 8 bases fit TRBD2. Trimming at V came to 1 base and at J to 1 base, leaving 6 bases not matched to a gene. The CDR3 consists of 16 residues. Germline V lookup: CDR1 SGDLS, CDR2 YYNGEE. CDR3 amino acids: CASSVLSGESQETQYF. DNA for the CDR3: TGTGCCAGCAGCGTACTTAGCGGGGAATCCCAAGAGACCCAGTACTTC. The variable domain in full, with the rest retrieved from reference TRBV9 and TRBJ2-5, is DSGVTQTPKHLITATGQRVTLRCSPRSGDLSVYWYQQSLDQGLQFLIQYYNGEERAKGNILERFSAQQFPDLHSELNLSSLELGDSALYFCASSVLSGESQETQYFGPGTRLLVL.

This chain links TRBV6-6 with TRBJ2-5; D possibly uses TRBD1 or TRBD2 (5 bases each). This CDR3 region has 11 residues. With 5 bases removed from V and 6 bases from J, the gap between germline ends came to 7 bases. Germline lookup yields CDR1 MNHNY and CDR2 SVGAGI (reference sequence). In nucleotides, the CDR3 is TGTGCCAGCAGTGAGGGACAGACCCAGTACTTC. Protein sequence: CASSEGQTQYF.

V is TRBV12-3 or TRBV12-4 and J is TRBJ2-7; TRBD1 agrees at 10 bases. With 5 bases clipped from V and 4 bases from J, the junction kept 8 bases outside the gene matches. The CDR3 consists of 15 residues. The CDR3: CASSLSRDRGYEQYF. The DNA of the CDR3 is TGTGCCAGCAGTCTGAGCCGGGACAGGGGATACGAGCAGTACTTC.

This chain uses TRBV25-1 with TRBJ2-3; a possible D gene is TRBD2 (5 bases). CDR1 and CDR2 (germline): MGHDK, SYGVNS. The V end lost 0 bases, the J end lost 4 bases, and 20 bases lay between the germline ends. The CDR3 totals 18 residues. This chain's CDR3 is CASSEYCRSAECADTQYF. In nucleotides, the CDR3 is TGTGCCAGCAGTGAATATTGCAGGTCAGCGGAGTGCGCAGATACGCAGTATTTT.

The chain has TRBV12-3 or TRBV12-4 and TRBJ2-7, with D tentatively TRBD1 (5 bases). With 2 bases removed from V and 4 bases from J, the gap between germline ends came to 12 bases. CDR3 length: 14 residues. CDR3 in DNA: TGTGCCAGCAGTTTATCGGCAGGGAAGTACGAGCAGTACTTC. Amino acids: CASSLSAGKYEQYF.